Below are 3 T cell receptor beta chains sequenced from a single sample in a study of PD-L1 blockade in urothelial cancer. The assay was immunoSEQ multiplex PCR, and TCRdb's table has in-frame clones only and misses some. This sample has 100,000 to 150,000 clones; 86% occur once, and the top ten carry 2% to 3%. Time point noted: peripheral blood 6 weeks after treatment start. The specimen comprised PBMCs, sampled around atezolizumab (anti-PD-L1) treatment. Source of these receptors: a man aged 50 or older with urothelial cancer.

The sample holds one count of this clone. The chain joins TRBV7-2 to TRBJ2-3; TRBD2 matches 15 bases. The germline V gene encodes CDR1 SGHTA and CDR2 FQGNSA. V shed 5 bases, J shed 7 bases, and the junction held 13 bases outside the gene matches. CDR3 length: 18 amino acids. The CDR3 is CASSTGLAGGLSAYTQYF. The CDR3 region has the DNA TGTGCCAGCAGCACGGGACTAGCGGGAGGATTATCCGCATATACGCAGTATTTT.

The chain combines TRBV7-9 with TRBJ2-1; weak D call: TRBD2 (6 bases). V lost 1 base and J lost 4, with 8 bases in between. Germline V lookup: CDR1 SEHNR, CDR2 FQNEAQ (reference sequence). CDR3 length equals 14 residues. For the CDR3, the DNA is TGTGCCAGCAGCTTAGGGACTAATTACAATGAGCAGTTCTTC. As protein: CASSLGTNYNEQFF.

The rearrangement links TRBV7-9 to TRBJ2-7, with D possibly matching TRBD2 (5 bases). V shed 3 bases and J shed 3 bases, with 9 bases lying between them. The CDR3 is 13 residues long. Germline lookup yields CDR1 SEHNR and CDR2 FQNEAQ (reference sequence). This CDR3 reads CASSFREGYEQYF. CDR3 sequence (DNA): TGTGCCAGCAGCTTCCGGGAAGGCTACGAGCAGTACTTC. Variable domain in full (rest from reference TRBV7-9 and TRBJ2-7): DTGVSQNPRHKITKRGQNVTFRCDPISEHNRLYWYRQTLGQGPEFLTYFQNEAQLEKSRLLSDRFSAERPKGSFSTLEIQRTEQGDSAMYLCASSFREGYEQYFGPGTRLTVT.